Given below is one TCR beta chain in context. Its antigen remains unidentified. No much larger clonotype is one base removed from it; base qualities were not supplied. The sample belongs to a study of blood T cell repertoires in COVID-19 (dated by TCRdb to 2018 to 2021). Some background on the complete study: The collaborator samples originated in the United States, Italy and Spain and spanned the acute and convalescent phases of COVID-19. The prospective study material was composed of cDNA or gDNA derived from T cells, B-cell-depleted T cells, or PBMCs. Subjects who had been exposed to COVID-19, were actively infected with it, or had recovered from it provided the deeply sampled blood TCRbeta repertoires that made up the dataset. The repertoires were released in a freely available public database intended as a resource for research on the immune response to SARS-CoV-2. Samples were obtained from the ongoing ImmuneRACE study (first 160 participants) and from 1,254 subjects provided by 6 global collaborators. Nearly every sample came with metadata listing a de-identified subject ID, COVID-19 status, age in years and sex. HLA class I and class II types, where available, came from metadata supplied by the sample provider rather than from assay-based typing. The full study reports these points: Clinical and demographic metadata were provided uncurated, with the amount varying by source and participant.

The germline V gene encodes CDR1 LGHDT and CDR2 YNNKEL (reference sequence). The germline ends are 18 bases apart after V is trimmed by 6 bases and J by 6 bases. The CDR3 starts with the cysteine, ends with the phenylalanine, and has 15 residues. The CDR3 DNA has 45 bases and is translated from base 1. Each collaborating institution followed its own protocols to collect whole blood in K2EDTA tubes. For TCRbeta analysis, collaborators shipped samples in one of three forms: frozen whole blood, isolated PBMCs, or DNA extracted from either of those sample types. The immunoSEQ Assay, a bias-controlled multiplex PCR, was used to amplify TCRbeta CDR3 regions from genomic DNA. Per the original workflow: The number of nucleated cells in each sample was estimated from the amplification of reference gene primers within the assay. To quantify the absolute abundance of each unique TCRbeta CDR3 rearrangement, sequence reads were collapsed and filtered. For each sample, productive Simpson clonality was calculated as the square root of Simpson's diversity index across productive rearrangements. The immuneACCESS repertoire file appears here via TCRdb, limited to in-frame rearrangements. These files lack a portion of the clones; in checked studies, under half of the deficit traces to unresolved V genes, and the cause of the others is not known. V, J and clone size reflect that table, while D and trimming were determined from the DNA. This sample comprises approximately 170,000 clones, around 87% of them detected only once. The ten biggest clones cover over 3.5% of the sample.

The sample consisted of peripheral blood. This clonotype was obtained from a young man with active or convalescent COVID-19. The chain employs TRBV3-1 (or the pseudogene TRBV3-2) and TRBJ2-1; the D gene identity is not certain. The encoded CDR3 is CASRALGGTGNEQFF. The nucleotide sequence is TGTGCCAGCAGGGCCCTGGGTGGTACGGGCAATGAGCAGTTCTTC.